Listed below are T cell receptor beta chains from one sample, sequenced in a study of T cell repertoires in cytomegalovirus infection. Using its own MiXCR run on the reads, TCRdb lists one record per CDR3 protein. In the table there are nearly 550,000 distinct CDR3 sequences, about 15% of which are singletons. Sequencing was carried out using CD8+ T cells from PBMCs. The receptors here all came from a human donor in good health (CMV status not recorded). Some clones in this sample may be carry-over from other donors' samples. Each CDR3 is given with its conserved first and last residue. A D gene is named only where the DNA matches it firmly. For some rows the clone size is stated as once, few or many, or as a class when expanded; others skip it.

d_gene: TRBD2; v_gene: TRBV11-2; j_gene: TRBJ2-7; abundance: many; CDR3nt: TGTGCCAGCGAGGGGACTAGCGGGAACGAGCAGTACTTC; CDR3aa: CASEGTSGNEQYF
d_gene: -; v_gene: TRBV7-8; j_gene: TRBJ2-5; abundance: many; CDR3nt: TGTGCCAGCAGCTTCGGGCCGGAGCAAGAGACCCAGTACTTC; CDR3aa: CASSFGPEQETQYF
d_gene: -; v_gene: TRBV2; j_gene: TRBJ1-1; abundance: many; CDR3nt: TGTGCCAGCACCCAACCCAGAGAAGCTTTCTTT; CDR3aa: CASTQPREAFF
d_gene: -; v_gene: TRBV12-3/TRBV12-4; j_gene: TRBJ2-7; abundance: many; CDR3nt: TGTGCCAGCAGTCACGGATTTTCCTACGAGCAGTACTTC; CDR3aa: CASSHGFSYEQYF
d_gene: TRBD1; v_gene: TRBV20-1; j_gene: TRBJ2-5; abundance: -; CDR3nt: TGCAGTGCTAGACAGACAGGGTCGACCCAGTACTTC; CDR3aa: CSARQTGSTQYF
d_gene: TRBD1; v_gene: TRBV12-3/TRBV12-4; j_gene: TRBJ1-2; abundance: many; CDR3nt: TGTGCCAGCAGCTTAAACAGGGGCTATGGCTACACCTTC; CDR3aa: CASSLNRGYGYTF
d_gene: -; v_gene: TRBV4-1; j_gene: TRBJ2-7; abundance: few; CDR3nt: TGCGCCAGCAGCCAAGATCGACCACGGGAGTACGAGCAGTACTTC; CDR3aa: CASSQDRPREYEQYF
d_gene: TRBD1; v_gene: TRBV7-9; j_gene: TRBJ2-3; abundance: many; CDR3nt: TGTGCCAGCAGCTTAGTTGTGCACAGGGGACCCTCGGATACGCAGTATTTT; CDR3aa: CASSLVVHRGPSDTQYF
d_gene: -; v_gene: TRBV29-1; j_gene: TRBJ2-5; abundance: -; CDR3nt: TGCAGCGTTGCGGTCAACCAAGAGACCCAGTACTTC; CDR3aa: CSVAVNQETQYF
d_gene: TRBD1; v_gene: TRBV7-9; j_gene: TRBJ1-6; abundance: many; CDR3nt: TGTGCCAGCAGCTCCGCCGGGACAGTTGGTTCACCCCTCCACTTT; CDR3aa: CASSSAGTVGSPLHF
d_gene: TRBD1; v_gene: TRBV7-9; j_gene: TRBJ1-4; abundance: many; CDR3nt: TGTGCCAGCAGCTTAAGGGAGACAGGGTCTAATGAAAAACTGTTTTTT; CDR3aa: CASSLRETGSNEKLFF
d_gene: -; v_gene: TRBV28; j_gene: TRBJ2-7; abundance: many; CDR3nt: TGTGCCGGGTCGAAAGGACGGGGGCGCTCCTACGAGCAGTACTTC; CDR3aa: CAGSKGRGRSYEQYF
d_gene: -; v_gene: TRBV12-3/TRBV12-4; j_gene: TRBJ1-1; abundance: many; CDR3nt: TGTGCCAGCAGTTTATCGGGTTACACTGAAGCTTTCTTT; CDR3aa: CASSLSGYTEAFF
d_gene: TRBD1; v_gene: TRBV7-3; j_gene: TRBJ2-1; abundance: many; CDR3nt: TGTGCCAGCAGCCTCACTGCCGGGACAGGGGTTAGTTATGAGCAGTTCTTC; CDR3aa: CASSLTAGTGVSYEQFF
d_gene: TRBD1; v_gene: TRBV4-2; j_gene: TRBJ1-2; abundance: medium-sized; CDR3nt: TGTGCCAGCAGCCAAGCAGGGGTGGACAGGGTCGAACTAATCCTAAAGCTAAACTATGGCTACACCTTC; CDR3aa: CASSQAGVDRVELILKLNYGYTF
d_gene: -; v_gene: TRBV2; j_gene: TRBJ1-1; abundance: many; CDR3nt: TGTGCCAGCAGGGCGGACAGTGAAGCTTTCTTT; CDR3aa: CASRADSEAFF
d_gene: TRBD1; v_gene: TRBV14; j_gene: TRBJ2-2; abundance: many; CDR3nt: TGTGCCAGCAGCCCTTCCCTAAGGACAGGTGCCACCGGGGAGCTGTTTTTT; CDR3aa: CASSPSLRTGATGELFF
d_gene: TRBD2; v_gene: TRBV6-1; j_gene: TRBJ2-3; abundance: -; CDR3nt: TGTGCCAGCAGTCAAACCGGGACTACCTATACGCAGTATTTT; CDR3aa: CASSQTGTTYTQYF
d_gene: -; v_gene: TRBV27; j_gene: TRBJ2-7; abundance: many; CDR3nt: TGTGCCAGCAGTTTATCGATAGGAGGGCCTTACGAGCAGTACTTC; CDR3aa: CASSLSIGGPYEQYF
d_gene: TRBD2; v_gene: TRBV7-9; j_gene: TRBJ2-3; abundance: -; CDR3nt: TGTGCCAGCAGCTTAGCCGGACTAGCGGGAAGCTGGACAGATACGCAGTATTTT; CDR3aa: CASSLAGLAGSWTDTQYF
d_gene: -; v_gene: TRBV7-2; j_gene: TRBJ1-3; abundance: -; CDR3nt: TGTGCCAGCAGCTCCCCTATTCTCCCCTCTGGAAACACCATATATTTT; CDR3aa: CASSSPILPSGNTIYF